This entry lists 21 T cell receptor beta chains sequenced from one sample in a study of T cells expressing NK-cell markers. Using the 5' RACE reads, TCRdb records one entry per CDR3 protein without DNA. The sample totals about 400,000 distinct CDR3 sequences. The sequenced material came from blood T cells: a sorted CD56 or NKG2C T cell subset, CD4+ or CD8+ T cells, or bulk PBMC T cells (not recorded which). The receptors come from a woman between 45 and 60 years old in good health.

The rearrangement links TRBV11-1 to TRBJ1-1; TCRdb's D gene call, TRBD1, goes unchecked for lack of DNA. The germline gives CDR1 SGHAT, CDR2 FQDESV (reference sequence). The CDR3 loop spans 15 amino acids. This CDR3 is CASSTRTAMNTEAFF.

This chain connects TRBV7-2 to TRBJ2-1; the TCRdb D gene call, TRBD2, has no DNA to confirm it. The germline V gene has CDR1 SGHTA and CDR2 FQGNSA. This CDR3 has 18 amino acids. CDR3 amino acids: CASSLQGLTGTTYNEQFF.

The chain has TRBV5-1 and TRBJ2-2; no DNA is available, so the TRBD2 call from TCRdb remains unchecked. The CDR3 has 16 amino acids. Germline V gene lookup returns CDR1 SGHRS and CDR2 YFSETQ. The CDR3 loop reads CASSLDRLANTGELFF. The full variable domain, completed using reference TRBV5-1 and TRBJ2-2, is KAGVTQTPRYLIKTRGQQVTLSCSPISGHRSVSWYQQTPGQGLQFLFEYFSETQRNKGNFPGRFSGRQFSNSRSEMNVSTLELGDSALYLCASSLDRLANTGELFFGEGSRLTVL.

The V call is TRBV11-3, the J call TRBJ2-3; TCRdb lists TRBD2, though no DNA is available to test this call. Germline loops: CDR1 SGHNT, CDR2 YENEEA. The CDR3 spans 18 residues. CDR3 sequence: CASSMLSLPTDPTDTQYF.

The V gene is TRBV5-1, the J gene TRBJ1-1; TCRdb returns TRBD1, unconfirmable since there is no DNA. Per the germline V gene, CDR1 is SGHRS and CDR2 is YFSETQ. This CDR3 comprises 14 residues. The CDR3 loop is CASSLEAGTIDAFF.

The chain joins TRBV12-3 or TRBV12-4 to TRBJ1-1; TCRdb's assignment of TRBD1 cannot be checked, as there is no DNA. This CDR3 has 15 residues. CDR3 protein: CASSSGGARNTEAFF.

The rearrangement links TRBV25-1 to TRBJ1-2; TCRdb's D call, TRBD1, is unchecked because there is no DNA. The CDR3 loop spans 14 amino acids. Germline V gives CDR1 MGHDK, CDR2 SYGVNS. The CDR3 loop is CASSEWGSNYGYTF.

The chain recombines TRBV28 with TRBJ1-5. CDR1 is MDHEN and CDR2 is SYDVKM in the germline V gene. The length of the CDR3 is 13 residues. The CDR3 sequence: CASRTNGNQPQHF. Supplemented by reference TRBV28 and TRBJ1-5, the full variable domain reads DVKVTQSSRYLVKRTGEKVFLECVQDMDHENMFWYRQDPGLGLRLIYFSYDVKMKEKGDIPEGYSVSREKKERFSLILESASTNQTSMYLCASRTNGNQPQHFGDGTRLSIL.

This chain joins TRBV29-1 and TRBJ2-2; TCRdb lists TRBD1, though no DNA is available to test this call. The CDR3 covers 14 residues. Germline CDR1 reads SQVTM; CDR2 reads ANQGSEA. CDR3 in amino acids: CSAVGTGKTGELFF.

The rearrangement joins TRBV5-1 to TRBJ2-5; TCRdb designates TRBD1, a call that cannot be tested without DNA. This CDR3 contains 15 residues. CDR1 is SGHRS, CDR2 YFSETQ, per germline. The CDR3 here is CASSVKTGGGETQYF.

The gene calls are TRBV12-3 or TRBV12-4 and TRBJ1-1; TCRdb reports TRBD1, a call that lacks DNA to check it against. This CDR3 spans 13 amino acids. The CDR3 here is CASSLRQVTEAFF.

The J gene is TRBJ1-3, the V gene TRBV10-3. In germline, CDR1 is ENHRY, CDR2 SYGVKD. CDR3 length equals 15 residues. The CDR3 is CAISDGVTSGNTIYF.

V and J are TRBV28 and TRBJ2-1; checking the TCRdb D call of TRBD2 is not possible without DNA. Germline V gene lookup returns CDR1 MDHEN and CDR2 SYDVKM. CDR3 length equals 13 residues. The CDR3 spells CASSLAGARAEFF.

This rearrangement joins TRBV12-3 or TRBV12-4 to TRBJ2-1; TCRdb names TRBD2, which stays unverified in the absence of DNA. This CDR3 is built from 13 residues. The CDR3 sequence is CASRLRTSGWEVF.

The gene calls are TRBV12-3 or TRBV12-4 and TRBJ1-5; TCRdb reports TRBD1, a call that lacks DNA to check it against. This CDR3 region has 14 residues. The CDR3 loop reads CASSQTGANQPQHF.

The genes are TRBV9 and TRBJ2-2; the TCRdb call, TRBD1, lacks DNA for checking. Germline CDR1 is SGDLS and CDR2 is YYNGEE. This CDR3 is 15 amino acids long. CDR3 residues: CASSTGGYSAGELFF.

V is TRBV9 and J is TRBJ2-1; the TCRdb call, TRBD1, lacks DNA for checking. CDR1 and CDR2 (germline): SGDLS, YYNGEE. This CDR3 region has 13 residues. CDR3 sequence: CASRASGGNEQFF.

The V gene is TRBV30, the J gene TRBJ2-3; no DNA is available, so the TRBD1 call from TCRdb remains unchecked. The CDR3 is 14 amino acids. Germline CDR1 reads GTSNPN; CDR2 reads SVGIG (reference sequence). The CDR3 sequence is CAWSGQGGTDTQYF.

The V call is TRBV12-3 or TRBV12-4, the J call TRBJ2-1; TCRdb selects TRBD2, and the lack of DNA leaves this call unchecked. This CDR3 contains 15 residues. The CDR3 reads CASGYPDWTYNEQFF.

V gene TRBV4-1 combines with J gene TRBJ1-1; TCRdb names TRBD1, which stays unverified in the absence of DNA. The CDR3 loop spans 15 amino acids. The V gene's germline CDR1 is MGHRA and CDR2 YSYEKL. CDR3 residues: CASSFLFQGGTEVFF.

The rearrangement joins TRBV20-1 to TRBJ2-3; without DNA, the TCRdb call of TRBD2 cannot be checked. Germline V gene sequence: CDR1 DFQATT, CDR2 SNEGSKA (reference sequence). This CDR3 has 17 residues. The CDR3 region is CSASERETSGVTDTQYF.